The source of this T cell receptor beta chain is a study of post-analysis software for immune sequencing data. Overall study results and limits: About five TRBV segments, including TRBV5-6, TRBV5-1 and TRBV20-1, were more frequent in patients than controls.

cDNA libraries of TCR beta carried unique molecular identifiers. TCRdb re-called the PCR reads through MiXCR, storing one row per CDR3 protein. The repertoire consists of 170,000 or so distinct CDR3 sequences, with 30% occurring once and the leading ten covering 1.5%. CDR1 is SEHNR, CDR2 FQNEAQ, per germline (reference sequence). V trimming: 1 base; J trimming: 13 bases; junction bases outside the gene matches: 11. The CDR3 is made up of 14 amino acids. This clonotype was observed at least ten times. Its target is not known. Sequenced material: blood. The origin of this receptor is a girl aged 5-17 years with multiple sclerosis. The genes are TRBV7-9 and TRBJ2-5; 8 bases line up with TRBD1. The CDR3 region is CASSLGPGQASMYF. Written as DNA, the CDR3 is TGTGCCAGCAGCTTAGGCCCGGGACAGGCTAGTATGTACTTC.